This TCR beta chain came from a study of blood T cell repertoires in COVID-19. The wider study: Sources were T cells, B-cell-depleted T cells, or PBMCs; the material itself was cDNA or gDNA.

The study counted Cohort 3 donors as recovered given two negative PCRs, clearance, or symptom resolution. CDR1 is SNHLY, CDR2 FYNNEI, per germline. The CDR3 contains 15 residues. V was pared by 7 bases and J by 2 bases, with 11 bases of the junction left unmatched. As processed by the authors: Reference gene primer amplification in the assay estimated nucleated cell counts. TCRdb keeps only in-frame clones here, not all; method: immunoSEQ multiplex PCR. That table is the source of V, J and clone size, and D and trimming were worked out from the DNA. The data contain nearly 200,000 clones, roughly four fifths of them seen just once; the ten biggest clones take up roughly 7%.

This clonotype was obtained from a man aged 35-49 years who had recovered from COVID-19. The rearrangement joins TRBV2 to TRBJ2-7; 7 bases map to TRBD2. Sequenced sample: PBMCs or T cells enriched from blood (not recorded which). The CDR3 here is CASNPGGFETYEQYF. The DNA of the CDR3 is TGTGCCAGCAACCCGGGAGGATTCGAAACCTACGAGCAGTACTTC.